The rows below give T cell receptor beta chains drawn from one sample of a study of T cells in localized non-small cell lung cancer. Assay used: immunoSEQ multiplex PCR; TCRdb lists only in-frame clones, some missing. The sample carries approximately 65,000 clones, roughly 79% recorded once. The sample was PBMCs, taken before any cancer treatment. The source of these receptors is a man aged 35 to 69 with stage II lung adenocarcinoma. CDR3s include the opening cysteine and the closing phenylalanine or tryptophan. A D gene is named only where the DNA matches it firmly. Only part of the rows carry a size: once, few, many, or a class if the clone is expanded.

clone_size	v_call	d_call	j_call	cdr3_nt	cdr3_aa
-	TRBV6-1	-	TRBJ2-2	TGTGCCAGCAGCGTCAACTTCGGGGAGCTGTTTTTT	CASSVNFGELFF
few	TRBV20-1	-	TRBJ1-1	TGCAGTGCTACTTCGATGACTGAAGCTTTCTTT	CSATSMTEAFF
-	TRBV6-4	-	TRBJ1-1	TGTGCCAGCAGGAGACAGCTTAACACTGAAGCTTTCTTT	CASRRQLNTEAFF
-	TRBV25-1	-	TRBJ1-2	TGTGCCAGCAGTTCACAGGGTAGTGGCTACACCTTC	CASSSQGSGYTF
-	TRBV5-1	-	TRBJ1-1	TGCGCCAGCAGCCGGGCAGGTCTCCCTGACACTGAAGCTTTCTTT	CASSRAGLPDTEAFF
-	TRBV9	-	TRBJ2-7	TGTGCCAGCAGCGTAGCGATAGGGGCGGGGGCTCACGAGCAGTACTTC	CASSVAIGAGAHEQYF
-	TRBV6-1	TRBD1	TRBJ1-2	TGTGCCAGCAGTGAACAGGGGGACTATGGCTACACCTTC	CASSEQGDYGYTF
-	TRBV30	-	TRBJ1-4	TGTGCCTGGAGGAGGGCCAATGAAAAACTGTTTTTT	CAWRRANEKLFF
-	TRBV15	TRBD2	TRBJ2-1	TGTGCCACCAGTCCAGCGGGAGGGCCGTATGAGCAGTTCTTC	CATSPAGGPYEQFF
few	TRBV10-1	TRBD1	TRBJ1-1	TGCGCCAGCAGCCGCCGGACAGGGGACACTGAAGCTTTCTTT	CASSRRTGDTEAFF
-	TRBV5-4	-	TRBJ2-3	TGTGCCAGCAGCTTGGACCCAAGCACAGATACGCAGTATTTT	CASSLDPSTDTQYF
-	TRBV19	TRBD2	TRBJ2-4	TGTGCCAGTAGTAGACGGACTAGCGGGAAAAACATTCAGTACTTC	CASSRRTSGKNIQYF
many	TRBV27	TRBD2	TRBJ2-7	TGTGCCAGCAGTGCCGGACTAGCGGTCTACGAGCAGTACTTC	CASSAGLAVYEQYF
-	TRBV4-3	-	TRBJ1-1	TGCGCCAGCAGCCAAGATTTCGGGGTTGTCACTGAAGCTTTCTTT	CASSQDFGVVTEAFF
-	TRBV25-1	-	TRBJ2-1	TGTGCCAGCAGTGAATTTGGCGGGGCGGCCTACAATGAGCAGTTCTTC	CASSEFGGAAYNEQFF
-	TRBV7-2	-	TRBJ1-2	TGTGCCAGCAGACCAAGGGGACCTAACTATGGCTACACCTTC	CASRPRGPNYGYTF
-	TRBV20-1	-	TRBJ1-2	TGCAGTGCTCCCAGGGAGAGTGGCTACACCTTC	CSAPRESGYTF
-	TRBV7-2	TRBD2	TRBJ2-5	TGTGCCAGCAGCGTTACTAGCGGGATCCAAGAGACCCAGTACTTC	CASSVTSGIQETQYF
few	TRBV2	TRBD1	TRBJ2-7	TGTGCCAGCAGTGAGGGTTGGGGACAGACCTACGAGCAGTACTTC	CASSEGWGQTYEQYF
-	TRBV5-1	TRBD2	TRBJ2-3	TGCGCCAGCAGCCCTAGCGGGAGGGCGGCAGATACGCAGTATTTT	CASSPSGRAADTQYF
once	TRBV7-6	-	TRBJ1-1	TGTGCCAGCAGCTTGACAGGCAGGAGGGGGAACACTGAAGCTTTCTTT	CASSLTGRRGNTEAFF
-	TRBV5-5	TRBD2	TRBJ2-3	TGTGCCAGCAGCTTGGGAGGGGGACTAGACACAGATACGCAGTATTTT	CASSLGGGLDTDTQYF
-	TRBV29-1	TRBD1	TRBJ1-2	TGCAGCGCAGGGACAGGGGGGGGCTACACCTTC	CSAGTGGGYTF
-	TRBV4-2	-	TRBJ2-5	TGTGCCAGCAGCCAAGTGATAGAAGAGACCCAGTACTTC	CASSQVIEETQYF
-	TRBV5-6	TRBD1	TRBJ1-2	TGTGCCAGCAGCTCCTGGACAGGGGATAACTATGGCTACACCTTC	CASSSWTGDNYGYTF
-	TRBV29-1	-	TRBJ1-5	TGCAGCGTTGTACAGGGCAATCAGCCCCAGCATTTT	CSVVQGNQPQHF
-	TRBV5-6	TRBD2	TRBJ2-5	TGTGCCAGCAGCCGGCTAGCGGACCGAGAGACCCAGTACTTC	CASSRLADRETQYF
-	TRBV9	-	TRBJ2-7	TGTGCCAGCAGCGTACTGGACGGGCCCACCTACGAGCAGTACTTC	CASSVLDGPTYEQYF
-	TRBV11-3	-	TRBJ2-3	TGTGCCAGCACGCGGACTAGCACAGATACGCAGTATTTT	CASTRTSTDTQYF